The clone carrying this T cell receptor beta chain has just one count. As yet, its antigen is unknown. This sample is part of a study of T cell responses to AZD1222 COVID-19 vaccine. Measured with immunoSEQ multiplex PCR; TCRdb has only the in-frame clones, and not every one. The table lists 170,000 or so clones, about 86% of them singletons. The V end was cut by 6 bases, the J end by 3 bases, with 6 bases between. Germline V gene data show CDR1 as ENHRY and CDR2 as SYGVKD. This CDR3 contains 12 residues. General study points: Spike-wide coverage was observed for vaccine-associated CD4 TCRs, with dominant responses at 160-218 and 743-854.

Material: peripheral blood, obtained 28 days after the second AZD1222 dose. This rearrangement joins TRBV10-3 to TRBJ1-5; D is possibly TRBD1 (5 bases). The origin of this receptor is an adult who received the AZD1222 COVID-19 vaccine. The CDR3 bases are TGTGCCATCAGGGGGGACAATCAGCCCCAGCATTTT. Translating it yields CAIRGDNQPQHF.